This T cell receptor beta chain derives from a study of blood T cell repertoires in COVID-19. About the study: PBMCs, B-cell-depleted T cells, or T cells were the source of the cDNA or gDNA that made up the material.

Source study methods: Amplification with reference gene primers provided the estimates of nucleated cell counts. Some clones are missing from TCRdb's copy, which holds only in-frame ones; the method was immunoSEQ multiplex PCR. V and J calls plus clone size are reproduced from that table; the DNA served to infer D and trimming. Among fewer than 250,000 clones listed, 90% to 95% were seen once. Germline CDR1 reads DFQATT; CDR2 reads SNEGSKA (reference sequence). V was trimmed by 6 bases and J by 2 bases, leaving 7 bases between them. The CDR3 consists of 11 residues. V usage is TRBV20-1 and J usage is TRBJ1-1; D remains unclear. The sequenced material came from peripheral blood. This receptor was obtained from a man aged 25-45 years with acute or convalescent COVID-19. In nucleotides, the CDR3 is TGCAGTGCCCCAATTAACACTGAAGCTTTCTTT. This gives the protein CSAPINTEAFF.